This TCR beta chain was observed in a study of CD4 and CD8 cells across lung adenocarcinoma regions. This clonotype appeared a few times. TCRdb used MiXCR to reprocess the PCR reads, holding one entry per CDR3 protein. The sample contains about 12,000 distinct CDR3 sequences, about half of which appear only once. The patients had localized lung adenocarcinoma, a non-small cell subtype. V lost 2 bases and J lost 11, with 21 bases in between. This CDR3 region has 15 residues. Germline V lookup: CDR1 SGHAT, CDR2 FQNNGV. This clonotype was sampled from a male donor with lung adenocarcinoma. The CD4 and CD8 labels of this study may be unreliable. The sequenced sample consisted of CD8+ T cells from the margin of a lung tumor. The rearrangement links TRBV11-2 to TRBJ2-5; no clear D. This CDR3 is CASSLISLGANEQYF. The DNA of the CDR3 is TGTGCCAGCAGCTTAATAAGCCTAGGTGCGAATGAGCAGTACTTC.